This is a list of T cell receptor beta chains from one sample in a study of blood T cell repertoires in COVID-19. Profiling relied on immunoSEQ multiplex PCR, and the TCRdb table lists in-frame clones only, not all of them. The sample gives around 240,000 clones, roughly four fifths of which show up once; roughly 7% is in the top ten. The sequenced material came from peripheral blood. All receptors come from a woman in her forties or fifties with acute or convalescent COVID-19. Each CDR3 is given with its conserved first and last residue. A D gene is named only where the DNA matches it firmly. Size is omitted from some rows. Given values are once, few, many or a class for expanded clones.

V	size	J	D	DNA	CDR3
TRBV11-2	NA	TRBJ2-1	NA	TGTGCCAGCAGGCACAGGGATTTCTCCTACAATGAGCAGTTCTTC	CASRHRDFSYNEQFF
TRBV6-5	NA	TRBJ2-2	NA	TGTGCCAGCAGTTACTCCCGGGGAATCGGGGAGCTGTTTTTT	CASSYSRGIGELFF
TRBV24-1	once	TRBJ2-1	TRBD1	TGTGCCACCAGTGATTTCGTGACAGGGGACAATGAGCAGTTCTTC	CATSDFVTGDNEQFF
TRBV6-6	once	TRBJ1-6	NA	TGTGCCAGCAGCCCACCTGGAGACCGAAATTCACCCCTCCACTTT	CASSPPGDRNSPLHF
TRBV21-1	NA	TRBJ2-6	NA	TGTGCCAGCAGCAAAGATTCAGTTTCTGGGGCCAACGTCCTGACTTTC	CASSKDSVSGANVLTF
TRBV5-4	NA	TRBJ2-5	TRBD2	TGTGCCAGCAGCGCCGTACTAGCGGGAGGGCGAGAGACCCAGTACTTC	CASSAVLAGGRETQYF
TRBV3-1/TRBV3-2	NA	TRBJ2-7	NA	TGTGCCAGCAGCCAAGACGGGGGAACGGGGGAGCAGTACTTC	CASSQDGGTGEQYF
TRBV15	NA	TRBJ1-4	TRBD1	TGTGCCACCAGCAGAGGAGGGACAGGGGAATTAGGTGAAAAACTGTTTTTT	CATSRGGTGELGEKLFF
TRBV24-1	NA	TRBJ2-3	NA	TGTGCCACCAGTGATTTAGGGGGCGGGGTTGTTGGAGATACGCAGTATTTT	CATSDLGGGVVGDTQYF
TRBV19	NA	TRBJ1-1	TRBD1	TGTGCCAGTAGTATACGGACAGGGGGCTTGAACACTGAAGCTTTCTTT	CASSIRTGGLNTEAFF
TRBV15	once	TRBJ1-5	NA	TGTGCCACCAGCAGGGTGGACAGTAGTTATCAGCCCCAGCATTTT	CATSRVDSSYQPQHF
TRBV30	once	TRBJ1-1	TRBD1	TGTGCCTGGAGAACGGACAGGGGGCGATCGGTGAACACTGAAGCTTTCTTT	CAWRTDRGRSVNTEAFF
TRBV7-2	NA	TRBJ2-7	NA	TGTGCCAGCAGCGGCCCCGGGGTAGTATACGAGCAGTACTTC	CASSGPGVVYEQYF
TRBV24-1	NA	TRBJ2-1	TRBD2	TGTGCCACCAGCCAAATAGCGGGGGGGCACAATGAGCAGTTCTTC	CATSQIAGGHNEQFF
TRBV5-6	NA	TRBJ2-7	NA	TGTGCCAGCAGCTTGTGGGGCAGGGACCCAAGGGAGGACGAGCAGTACTTC	CASSLWGRDPREDEQYF
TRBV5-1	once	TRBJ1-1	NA	TGCGCCAGCAGCTTGGATTCGAGTGGCACTGAAGCTTTCTTT	CASSLDSSGTEAFF
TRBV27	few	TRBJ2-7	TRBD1	TGTGCCAGCAGTCTGAGGGACAGGGGGGCCTACGAGCAGTACTTC	CASSLRDRGAYEQYF
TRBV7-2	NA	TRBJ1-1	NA	TGTGCCAGCAGCTCAGTACCGAACACTGAAGCTTTCTTT	CASSSVPNTEAFF
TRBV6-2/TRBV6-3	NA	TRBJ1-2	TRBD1	TGTGCCAGCAGCCGACGAGCAGGGGGTAACTATGGCTACACCTTC	CASSRRAGGNYGYTF
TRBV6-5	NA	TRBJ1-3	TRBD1	TGTGCCACCCCAACAGGGGACTCTGGAAACACCATATATTTT	CATPTGDSGNTIYF
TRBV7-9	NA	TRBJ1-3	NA	TGTGCCAGCAGCTTAGTAGCAGAGATAGGAAACACCATATATTTT	CASSLVAEIGNTIYF
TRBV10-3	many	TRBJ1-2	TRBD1	TGTGCCATCCAGGGGGAGGACTATGGCTACACCTTC	CAIQGEDYGYTF
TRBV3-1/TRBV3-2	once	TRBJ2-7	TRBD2	TGTGCCTCGGGACTAGCGGGGGTAGAGCAGTACTTC	CASGLAGVEQYF
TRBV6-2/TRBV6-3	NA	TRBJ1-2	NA	TGTGCCAGCAGTTACGGGAGCTTTGGCTACACCTTC	CASSYGSFGYTF
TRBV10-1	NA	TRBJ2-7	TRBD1	TGCGCCATCCAACCGGGACAGATAAGCTACGAGCAGTACTTC	CAIQPGQISYEQYF
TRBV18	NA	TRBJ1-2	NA	TGTGCCAGCTCACCAGAAGCAGGGGAGAGAGGGGGCTACACCTTC	CASSPEAGERGGYTF
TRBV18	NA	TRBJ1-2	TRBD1	TGTGCCAGCTCATCAGCGACAGGGGGCGATGGCTACACCTTC	CASSSATGGDGYTF